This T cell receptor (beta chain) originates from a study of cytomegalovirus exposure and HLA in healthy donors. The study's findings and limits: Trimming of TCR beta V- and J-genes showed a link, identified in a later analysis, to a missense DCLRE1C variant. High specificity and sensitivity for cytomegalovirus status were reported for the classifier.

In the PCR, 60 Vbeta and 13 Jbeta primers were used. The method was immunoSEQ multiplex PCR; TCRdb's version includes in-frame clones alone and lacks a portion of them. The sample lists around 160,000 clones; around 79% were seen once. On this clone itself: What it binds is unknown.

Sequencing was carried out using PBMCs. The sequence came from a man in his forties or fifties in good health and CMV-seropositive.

CDR3 in amino acids: CASSLEGNEKLFF. The CDR3 coding sequence is TGCGCCAGCAGCTTAGAGGGAAATGAAAAACTGTTTTTT. The chain has TRBV5-1 and TRBJ1-4; no firm D call. From germline, CDR1 is SGHRS and CDR2 YFSETQ. The CDR3 sequence is 13 residues long. The germline V and J ends were trimmed by 2 bases and 5 bases, with 7 bases remaining between them.